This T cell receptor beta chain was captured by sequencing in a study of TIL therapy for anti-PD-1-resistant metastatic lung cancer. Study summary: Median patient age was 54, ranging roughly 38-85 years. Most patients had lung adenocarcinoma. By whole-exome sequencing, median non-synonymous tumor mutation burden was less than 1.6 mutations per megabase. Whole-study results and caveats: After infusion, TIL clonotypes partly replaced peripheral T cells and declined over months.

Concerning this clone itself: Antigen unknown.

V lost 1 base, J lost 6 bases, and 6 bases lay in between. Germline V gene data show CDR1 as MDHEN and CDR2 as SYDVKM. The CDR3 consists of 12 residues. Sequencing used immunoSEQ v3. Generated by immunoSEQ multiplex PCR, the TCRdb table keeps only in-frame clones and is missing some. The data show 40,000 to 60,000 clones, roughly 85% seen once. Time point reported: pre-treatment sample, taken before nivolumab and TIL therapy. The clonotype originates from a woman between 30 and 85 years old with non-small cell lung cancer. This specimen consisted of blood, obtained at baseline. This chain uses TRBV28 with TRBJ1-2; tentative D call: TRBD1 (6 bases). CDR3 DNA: TGTGCCAGCAGTTTATACAGGGATGGCTACACCTTC. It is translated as CASSLYRDGYTF.